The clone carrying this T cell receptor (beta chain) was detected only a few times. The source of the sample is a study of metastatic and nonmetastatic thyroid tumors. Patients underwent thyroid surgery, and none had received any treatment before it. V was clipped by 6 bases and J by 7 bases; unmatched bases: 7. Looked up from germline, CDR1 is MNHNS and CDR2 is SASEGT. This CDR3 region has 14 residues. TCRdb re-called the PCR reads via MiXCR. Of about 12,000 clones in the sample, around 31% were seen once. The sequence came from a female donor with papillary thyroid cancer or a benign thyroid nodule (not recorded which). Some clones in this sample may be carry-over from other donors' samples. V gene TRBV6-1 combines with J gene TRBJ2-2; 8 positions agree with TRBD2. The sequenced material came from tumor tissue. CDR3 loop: CASSQTSARGELFF. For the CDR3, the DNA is TGTGCCAGCAGCCAGACTAGCGCTCGCGGGGAGCTGTTTTTT.